The T cell receptor beta chain under discussion was sequenced for a study of shared clonotypes between healthy human individuals. Replicate sorted-subset PCRs were loaded with about 0.2 ug DNA, 31,000 or so T cell genomes. Repertoires were generated with immunoSEQ multiplex PCR, while TCRdb's copy carries only in-frame clones and drops some. The sample has more than 2,000,000 clones; around 94% are singletons. The CDR3 covers 15 residues. The V gene's germline CDR1 is SGHRS and CDR2 YFSETQ. V was clipped by 1 base and J by 0 bases, with 5 bases between them. The clonotype comes from a man aged 18 to 29 in good health. The source material was naive CD4+ T cells sorted from blood. Regarding subset: CD45RA+ positively selected. This chain joins TRBV5-1 and TRBJ2-6; D is undetermined. This chain's CDR3 is CASSLIVSGANVLTF. As DNA, the CDR3 is TGCGCCAGCAGCTTGATTGTCTCTGGGGCCAACGTCCTGACTTTC.